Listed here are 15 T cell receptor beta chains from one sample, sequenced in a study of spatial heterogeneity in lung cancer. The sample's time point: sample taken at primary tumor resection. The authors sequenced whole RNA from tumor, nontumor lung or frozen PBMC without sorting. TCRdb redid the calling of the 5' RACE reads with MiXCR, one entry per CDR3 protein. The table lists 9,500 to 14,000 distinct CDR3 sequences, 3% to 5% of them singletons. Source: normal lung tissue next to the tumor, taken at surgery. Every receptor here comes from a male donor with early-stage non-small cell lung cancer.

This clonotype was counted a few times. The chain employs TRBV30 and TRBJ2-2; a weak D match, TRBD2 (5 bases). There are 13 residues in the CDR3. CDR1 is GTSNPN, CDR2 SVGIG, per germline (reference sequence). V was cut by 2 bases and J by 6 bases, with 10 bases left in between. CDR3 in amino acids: CAWSQFSAGELFF. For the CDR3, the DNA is TGTGCCTGGAGTCAATTTAGCGCCGGGGAGCTGTTTTTT.

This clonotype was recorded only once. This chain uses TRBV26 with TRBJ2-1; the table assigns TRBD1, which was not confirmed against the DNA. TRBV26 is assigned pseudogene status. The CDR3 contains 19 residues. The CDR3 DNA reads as TGTGCCAGCAGTTCCTATCCGGGACAGATACTGAGCTCCTACAATGAGCAGTTCTTC. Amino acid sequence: CASSSYPGQILSSYNEQFF.

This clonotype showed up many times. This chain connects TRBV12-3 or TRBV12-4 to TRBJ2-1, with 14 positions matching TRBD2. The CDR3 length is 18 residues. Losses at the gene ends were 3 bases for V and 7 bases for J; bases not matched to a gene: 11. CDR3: CASSFGTSGRKFENEQFF. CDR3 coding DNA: TGTGCCAGCAGTTTCGGGACTAGCGGGAGAAAGTTTGAGAATGAGCAGTTCTTC.

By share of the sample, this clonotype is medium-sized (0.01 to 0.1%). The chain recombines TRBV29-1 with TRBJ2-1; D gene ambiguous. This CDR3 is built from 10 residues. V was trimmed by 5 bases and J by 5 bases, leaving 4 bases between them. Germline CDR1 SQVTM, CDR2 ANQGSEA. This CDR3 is CSVYHNEQFF. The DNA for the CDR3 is TGCAGCGTTTATCACAATGAGCAGTTCTTC.

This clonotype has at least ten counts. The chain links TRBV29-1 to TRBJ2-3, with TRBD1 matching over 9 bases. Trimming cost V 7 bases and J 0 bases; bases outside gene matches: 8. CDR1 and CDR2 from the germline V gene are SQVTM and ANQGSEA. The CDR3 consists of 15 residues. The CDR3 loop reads CSATTGGHSTDTQYF. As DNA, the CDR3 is TGCAGCGCTACGACAGGGGGACACAGCACAGATACGCAGTATTTT.

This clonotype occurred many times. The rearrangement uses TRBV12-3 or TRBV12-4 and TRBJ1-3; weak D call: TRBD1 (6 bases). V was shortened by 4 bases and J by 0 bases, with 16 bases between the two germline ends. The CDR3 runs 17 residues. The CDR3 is CASSWGNRASSGNTIYF. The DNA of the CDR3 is TGTGCCAGCAGTTGGGGTAACAGGGCCAGCTCTGGAAACACCATATATTTT.

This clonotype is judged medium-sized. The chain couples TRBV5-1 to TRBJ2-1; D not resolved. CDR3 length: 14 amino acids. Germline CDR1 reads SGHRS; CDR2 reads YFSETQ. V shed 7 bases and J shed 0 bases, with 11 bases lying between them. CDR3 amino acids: CASESDSSYNEQFF. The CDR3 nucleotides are TGCGCCAGCGAGAGCGATTCCTCCTACAATGAGCAGTTCTTC.

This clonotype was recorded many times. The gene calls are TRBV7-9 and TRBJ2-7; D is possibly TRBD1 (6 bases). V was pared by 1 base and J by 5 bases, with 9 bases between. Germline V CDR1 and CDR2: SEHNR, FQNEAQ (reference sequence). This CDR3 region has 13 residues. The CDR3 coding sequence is TGTGCCAGCAGCTTAGGGCAGGGGAACGAGCAGTACTTC. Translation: CASSLGQGNEQYF.

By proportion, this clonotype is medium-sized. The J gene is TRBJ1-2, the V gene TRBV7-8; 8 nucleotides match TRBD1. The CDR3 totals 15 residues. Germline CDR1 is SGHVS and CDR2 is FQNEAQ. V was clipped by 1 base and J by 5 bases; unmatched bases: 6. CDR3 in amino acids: CASSLGGTGGYGYTF. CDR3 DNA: TGTGCCAGCAGCTTAGGCGGGACAGGAGGTTATGGCTACACCTTC.

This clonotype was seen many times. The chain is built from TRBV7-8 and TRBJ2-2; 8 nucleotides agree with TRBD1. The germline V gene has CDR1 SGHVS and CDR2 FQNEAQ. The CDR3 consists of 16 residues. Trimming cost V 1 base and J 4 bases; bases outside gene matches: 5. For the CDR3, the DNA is TGTGCCAGCAGCTTAGGGGGGCAGGGGGCCACCGGGGAGCTGTTTTTT. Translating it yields CASSLGGQGATGELFF.

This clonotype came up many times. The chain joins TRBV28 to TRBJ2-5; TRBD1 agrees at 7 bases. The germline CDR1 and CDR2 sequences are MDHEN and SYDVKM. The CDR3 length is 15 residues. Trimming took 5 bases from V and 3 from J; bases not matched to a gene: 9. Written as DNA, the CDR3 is TGTGCCAGCAGTGCCGTCCAGGGGGTTAAAGAGACCCAGTACTTC. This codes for CASSAVQGVKETQYF.

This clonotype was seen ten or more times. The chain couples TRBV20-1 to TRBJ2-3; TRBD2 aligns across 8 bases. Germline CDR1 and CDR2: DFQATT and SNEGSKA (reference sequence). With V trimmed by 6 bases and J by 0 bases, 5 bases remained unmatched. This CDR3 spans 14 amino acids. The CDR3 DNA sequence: TGCAGTGCAGAGCTAGCGGGTAGCACAGATACGCAGTATTTT. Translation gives CSAELAGSTDTQYF.

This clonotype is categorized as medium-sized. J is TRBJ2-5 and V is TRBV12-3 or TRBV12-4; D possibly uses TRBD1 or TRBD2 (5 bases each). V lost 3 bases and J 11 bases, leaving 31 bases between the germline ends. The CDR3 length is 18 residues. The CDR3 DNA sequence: TGTGCCAGCAGTTTCAGCGTTTTGACGGGGACCAAAGCCCGCAGACAGTACTTC. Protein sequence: CASSFSVLTGTKARRQYF.

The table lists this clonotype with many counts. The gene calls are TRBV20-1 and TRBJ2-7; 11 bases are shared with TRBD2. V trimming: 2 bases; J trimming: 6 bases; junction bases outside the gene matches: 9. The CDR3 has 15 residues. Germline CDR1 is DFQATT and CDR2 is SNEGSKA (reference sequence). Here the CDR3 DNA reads TGCAGTGCTAGACCCATAGCGGGAGGGCCGGTCGAGCAGTACTTC. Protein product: CSARPIAGGPVEQYF.

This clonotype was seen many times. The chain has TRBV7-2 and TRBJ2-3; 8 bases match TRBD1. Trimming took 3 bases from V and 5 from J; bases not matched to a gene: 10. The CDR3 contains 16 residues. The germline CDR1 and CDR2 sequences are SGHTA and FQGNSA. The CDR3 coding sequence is TGTGCCAGCAGCTTCGGTCAGGGGGCTATCGGAGATACGCAGTATTTT. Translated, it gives CASSFGQGAIGDTQYF.